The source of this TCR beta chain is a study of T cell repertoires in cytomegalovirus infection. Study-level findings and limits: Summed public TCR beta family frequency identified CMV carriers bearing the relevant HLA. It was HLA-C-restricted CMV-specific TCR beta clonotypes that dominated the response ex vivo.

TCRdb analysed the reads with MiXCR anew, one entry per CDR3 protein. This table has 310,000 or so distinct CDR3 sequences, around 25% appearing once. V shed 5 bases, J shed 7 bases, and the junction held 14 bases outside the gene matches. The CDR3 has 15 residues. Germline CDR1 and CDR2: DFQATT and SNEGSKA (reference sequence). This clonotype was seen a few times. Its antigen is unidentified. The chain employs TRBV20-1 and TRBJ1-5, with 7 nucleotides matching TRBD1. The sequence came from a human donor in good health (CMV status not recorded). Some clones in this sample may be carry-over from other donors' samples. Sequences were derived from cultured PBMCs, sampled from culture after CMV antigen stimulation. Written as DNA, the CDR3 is TGCAGTGCTTCCACAGGGGCAGGCATCGTGCAGCCCCAGCATTTT. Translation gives CSASTGAGIVQPQHF.